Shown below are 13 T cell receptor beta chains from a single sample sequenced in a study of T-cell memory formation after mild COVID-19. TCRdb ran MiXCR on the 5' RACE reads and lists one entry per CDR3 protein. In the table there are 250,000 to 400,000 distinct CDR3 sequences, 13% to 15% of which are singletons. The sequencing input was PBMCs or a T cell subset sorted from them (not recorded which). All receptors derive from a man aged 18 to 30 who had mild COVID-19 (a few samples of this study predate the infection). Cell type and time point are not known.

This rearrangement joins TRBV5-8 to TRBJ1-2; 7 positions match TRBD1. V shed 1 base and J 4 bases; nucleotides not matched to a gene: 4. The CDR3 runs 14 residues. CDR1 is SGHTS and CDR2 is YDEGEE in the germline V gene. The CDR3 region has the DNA TGTGCCAGCAGCTTGAGACAGGGAGTCTATGGCTACACCTTC. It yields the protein CASSLRQGVYGYTF.

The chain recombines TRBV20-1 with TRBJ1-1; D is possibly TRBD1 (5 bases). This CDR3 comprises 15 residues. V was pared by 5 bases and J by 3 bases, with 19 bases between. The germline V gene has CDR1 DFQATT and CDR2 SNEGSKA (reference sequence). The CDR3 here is CSAVSIQGRDTEAFF. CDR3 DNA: TGCAGTGCTGTTTCTATTCAGGGAAGGGACACTGAAGCTTTCTTT.

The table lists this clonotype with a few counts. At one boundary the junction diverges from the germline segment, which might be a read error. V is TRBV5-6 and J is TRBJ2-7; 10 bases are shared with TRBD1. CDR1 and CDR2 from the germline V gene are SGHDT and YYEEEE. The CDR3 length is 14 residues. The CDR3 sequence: CASSLVVTGGEEYF. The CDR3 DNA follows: TGTGCCAGCAGCTTAGTGGTGACAGGGGGCGAGGAGTACTTC.

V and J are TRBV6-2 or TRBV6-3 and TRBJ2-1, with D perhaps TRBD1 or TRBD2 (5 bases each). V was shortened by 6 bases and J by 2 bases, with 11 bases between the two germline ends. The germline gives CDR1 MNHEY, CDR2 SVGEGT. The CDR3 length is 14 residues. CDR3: CASSHLGAYNEQFF. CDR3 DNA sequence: TGTGCCAGCAGCCACCTGGGGGCCTACAATGAGCAGTTCTTC.

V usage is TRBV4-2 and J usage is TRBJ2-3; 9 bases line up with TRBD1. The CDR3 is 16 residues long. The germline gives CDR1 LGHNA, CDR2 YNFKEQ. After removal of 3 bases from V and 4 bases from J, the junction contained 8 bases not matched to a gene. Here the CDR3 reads CASSHEQGARSDTQYF. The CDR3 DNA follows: TGTGCCAGCAGCCATGAACAGGGGGCGCGATCAGATACGCAGTATTTT.

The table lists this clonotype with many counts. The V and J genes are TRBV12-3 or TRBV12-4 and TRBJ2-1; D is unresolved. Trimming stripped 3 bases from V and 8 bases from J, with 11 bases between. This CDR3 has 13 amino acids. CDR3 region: CASSFSLRDEQFF. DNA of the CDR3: TGTGCCAGCAGTTTCTCTCTGCGTGATGAGCAGTTCTTC.

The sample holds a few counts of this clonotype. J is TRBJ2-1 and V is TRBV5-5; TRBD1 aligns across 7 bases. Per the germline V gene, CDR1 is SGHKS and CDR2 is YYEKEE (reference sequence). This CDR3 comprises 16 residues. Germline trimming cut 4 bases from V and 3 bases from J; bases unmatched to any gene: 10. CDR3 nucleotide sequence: TGTGCCAGCAGCCAGCCCCAGACAGGGAACTACAATGAGCAGTTCTTC. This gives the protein CASSQPQTGNYNEQFF.

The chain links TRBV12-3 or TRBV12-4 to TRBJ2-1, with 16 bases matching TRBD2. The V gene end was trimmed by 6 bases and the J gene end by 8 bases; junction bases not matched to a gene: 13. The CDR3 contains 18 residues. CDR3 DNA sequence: TGTGCCAGCAGCCAGGGACTAGCGGGGGGGCGTGGGTTCGATGAGCAGTTCTTC. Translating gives CASSQGLAGGRGFDEQFF.

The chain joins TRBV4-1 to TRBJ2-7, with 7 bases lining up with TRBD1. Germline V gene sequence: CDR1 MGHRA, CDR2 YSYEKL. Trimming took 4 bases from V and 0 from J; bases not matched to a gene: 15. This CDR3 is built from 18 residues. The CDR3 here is CASSPRLGQDIFSYEQYV. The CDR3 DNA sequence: TGCGCCAGCAGCCCGCGGCTAGGACAGGACATTTTCTCCTACGAGCAGTACGTC.

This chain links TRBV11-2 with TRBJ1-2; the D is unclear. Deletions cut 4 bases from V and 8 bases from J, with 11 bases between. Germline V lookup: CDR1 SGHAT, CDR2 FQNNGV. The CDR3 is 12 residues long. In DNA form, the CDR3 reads TGTGCCAGCAGCTCGATGACCTGGGGCTACACCTTC. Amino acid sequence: CASSSMTWGYTF. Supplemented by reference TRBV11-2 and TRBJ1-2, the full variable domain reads EAGVAQSPRYKIIEKRQSVAFWCNPISGHATLYWYQQILGQGPKLLIQFQNNGVVDDSQLPKDRFSAERLKGVDSTLKIQPAKLEDSAVYLCASSSMTWGYTFGSGTRLTVV.

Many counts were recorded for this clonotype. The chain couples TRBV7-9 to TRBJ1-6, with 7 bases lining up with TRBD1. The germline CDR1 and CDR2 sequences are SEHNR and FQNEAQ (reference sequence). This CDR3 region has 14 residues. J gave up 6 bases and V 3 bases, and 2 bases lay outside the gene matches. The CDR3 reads CASSFTGVNSPLHF. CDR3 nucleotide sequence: TGTGCCAGCAGCTTCACAGGGGTTAATTCACCCCTCCACTTT.

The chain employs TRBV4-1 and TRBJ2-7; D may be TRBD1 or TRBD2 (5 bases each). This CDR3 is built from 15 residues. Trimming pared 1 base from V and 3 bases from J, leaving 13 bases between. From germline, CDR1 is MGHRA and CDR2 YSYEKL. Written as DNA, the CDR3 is TGCGCCAGCAGCCAAGCAGGGACGTGGGGCTACGAGCAGTACTTC. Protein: CASSQAGTWGYEQYF.

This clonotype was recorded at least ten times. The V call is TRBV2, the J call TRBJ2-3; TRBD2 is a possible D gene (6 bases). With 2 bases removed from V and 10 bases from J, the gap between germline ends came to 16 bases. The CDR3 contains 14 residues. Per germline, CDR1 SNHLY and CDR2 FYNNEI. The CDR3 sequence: CASSEIRGDSAQYF. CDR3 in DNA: TGTGCCAGCAGTGAAATTCGTGGGGACTCAGCGCAGTATTTT.